The sequence of this T cell receptor beta chain was determined in a study of blood T cell repertoires in COVID-19. Germline loops: CDR1 GTSNPN, CDR2 SVGIG (reference sequence). Trimming shortened V by 5 bases and J by 1 base, and 11 bases separated the two germline ends. This CDR3 spans 13 amino acids. Clones were sequenced by immunoSEQ multiplex PCR, and TCRdb holds only the in-frame ones, with some missing. The top ten clones hold 3.8% of a sample with more than 70,000 clones, 85% to 90% of them seen once. V and J are TRBV30 and TRBJ1-1; D unclear. The sample taken for sequencing was peripheral blood. This receptor was identified in a man aged 55 to 70 with acute or convalescent COVID-19. This CDR3 reads CAWSAQRNTEAFF. The CDR3 DNA sequence: TGTGCCTGGTCGGCACAGAGGAACACTGAAGCTTTCTTT.